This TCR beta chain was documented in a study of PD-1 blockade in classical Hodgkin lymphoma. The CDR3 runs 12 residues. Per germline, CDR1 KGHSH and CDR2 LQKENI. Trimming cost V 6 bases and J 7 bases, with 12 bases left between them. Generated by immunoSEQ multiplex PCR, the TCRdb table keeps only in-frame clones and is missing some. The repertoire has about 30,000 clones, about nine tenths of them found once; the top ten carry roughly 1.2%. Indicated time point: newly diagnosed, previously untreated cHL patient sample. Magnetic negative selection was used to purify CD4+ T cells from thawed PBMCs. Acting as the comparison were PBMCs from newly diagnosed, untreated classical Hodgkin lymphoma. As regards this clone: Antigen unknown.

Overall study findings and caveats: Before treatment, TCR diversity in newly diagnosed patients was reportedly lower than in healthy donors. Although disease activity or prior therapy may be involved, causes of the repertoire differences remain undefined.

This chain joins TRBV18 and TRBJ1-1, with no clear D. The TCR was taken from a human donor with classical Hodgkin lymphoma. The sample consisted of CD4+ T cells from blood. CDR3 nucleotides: TGTGCCAGCTCTCCCAAGGAGGGTGAAGCTTTCTTT. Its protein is CASSPKEGEAFF.